The entry below describes one TCR beta chain. The antigen remains unidentified. This PCR relied on a set of 60 Vbeta primers and 13 Jbeta primers. TCRdb's copy holds only in-frame clones and misses some; the assay was immunoSEQ multiplex PCR. The sample holds over 200,000 clones, approximately 90% seen once. The CDR3 totals 16 residues. Germline CDR1 reads SEHNR; CDR2 reads FQNEAQ (reference sequence). Trimming removed 2 bases at V and 6 bases at J, with 19 bases between. This specimen belongs to a study of cytomegalovirus exposure and HLA in healthy donors. Study-wide results and caveats: The study labeled 150 to 200 TCR beta chains cytomegalovirus-associated. Among the CMV-associated chains, a few were confirmed in vitro as specific for CMV antigens.

The chain couples TRBV7-9 to TRBJ1-1, with D possibly matching TRBD1 (6 bases). The specimen sequenced was PBMCs. This sequence originates from a woman under 30 in good health and CMV-seronegative. In DNA form, the CDR3 reads TGTGCCAGCAGCTTATCAGAGGACGGACCAGGGGCTGAAGCTTTCTTT. Its protein product is CASSLSEDGPGAEAFF.